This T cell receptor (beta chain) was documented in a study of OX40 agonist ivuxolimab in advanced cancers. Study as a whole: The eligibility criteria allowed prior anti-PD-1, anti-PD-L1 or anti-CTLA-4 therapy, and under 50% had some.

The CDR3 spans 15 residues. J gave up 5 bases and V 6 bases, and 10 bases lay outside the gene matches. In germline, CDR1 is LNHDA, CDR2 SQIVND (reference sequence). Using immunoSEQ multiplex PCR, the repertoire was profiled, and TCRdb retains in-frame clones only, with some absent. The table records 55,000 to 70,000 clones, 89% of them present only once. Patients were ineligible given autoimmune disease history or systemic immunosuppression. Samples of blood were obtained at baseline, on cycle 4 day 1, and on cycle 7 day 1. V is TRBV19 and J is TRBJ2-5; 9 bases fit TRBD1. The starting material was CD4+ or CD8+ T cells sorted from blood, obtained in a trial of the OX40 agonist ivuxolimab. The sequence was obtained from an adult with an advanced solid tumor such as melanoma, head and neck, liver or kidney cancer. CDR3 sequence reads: CASRDRGPSPETQYF. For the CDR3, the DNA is TGTGCCAGTAGGGACAGGGGCCCTTCTCCGGAGACCCAGTACTTC.